The subject of this entry is one T cell receptor beta chain. The sample comes from a study of blood T cell repertoires in COVID-19. Study context: Italy, Spain and the United States were the sources of the convalescent and acute COVID-19 samples. The analysed material was cDNA or gDNA that came from T cells, B-cell-depleted T cells, or PBMCs.

Germline trimming cut 6 bases from V and 1 base from J; bases unmatched to any gene: 2. This CDR3 spans 13 amino acids. CDR1 and CDR2 (germline): SEHNR, FQNEAQ (reference sequence). Per the original data handling: Estimation of nucleated cell counts relied on the amplification of reference gene primers. TCRdb keeps only in-frame clones here, not all; method: immunoSEQ multiplex PCR. The V and J calls and the clone size are those of that table, but D and trimming were determined from the DNA. The sample has 650,000 to 800,000 clones, 85% to 90% seen once; the top ten hold under 0.3%. Sequences were obtained from peripheral blood. This receptor was taken from a woman between 18 and 30 years old with acute or convalescent COVID-19. V is TRBV7-9 and J is TRBJ1-1; the match to TRBD1 covers 7 bases. The CDR3 sequence is CASRGTENTEAFF. CDR3 sequence (DNA): TGTGCCAGCAGGGGGACAGAGAACACTGAAGCTTTCTTT.